These 28 T cell receptor beta chains originate from one sample sequenced in a study of blood T cell repertoires in COVID-19. TCRdb's table, derived via immunoSEQ multiplex PCR, lists solely in-frame clones and lacks some. The data show over 65,000 clones, with approximately 86% seen just once and about 6.5% held by the top ten. The sample was peripheral blood. The source is a man older than 75 with COVID-19, enrolled during active disease.

The CDR3 loop reads CASSYGQGDADTQYF. CDR3 in DNA: TGTGCCAGCAGCTACGGACAGGGGGACGCAGATACGCAGTATTTT. This chain joins TRBV7-9 and TRBJ2-3, with 10 bases fitting TRBD1. Germline CDR1 and CDR2: SEHNR and FQNEAQ (reference sequence). The trim removed 4 bases at V and 4 bases at J, leaving 5 bases unmatched. CDR3 size: 15 residues.

The chain links TRBV7-9 to TRBJ1-3; D possibly corresponds to TRBD1 (6 bases). The germline V and J ends were trimmed by 5 bases and 0 bases, with 14 bases remaining between them. CDR1 is SEHNR, CDR2 FQNEAQ, per germline (reference sequence). The CDR3 sequence is 16 residues long. The DNA for the CDR3 is TGTGCCAGCAGCGAGCAGGGGCGCATCTCTGGAAACACCATATATTTT. Protein product: CASSEQGRISGNTIYF. The whole variable domain, filled in from reference TRBV7-9 and TRBJ1-3, reads DTGVSQNPRHKITKRGQNVTFRCDPISEHNRLYWYRQTLGQGPEFLTYFQNEAQLEKSRLLSDRFSAERPKGSFSTLEIQRTEQGDSAMYLCASSEQGRISGNTIYFGEGSWLTVV.

The rearrangement joins TRBV28 to TRBJ1-2, with 9 nucleotides matching TRBD1. The trim removed 5 bases at V and 0 bases at J, leaving 7 bases unmatched. The germline V gene encodes CDR1 MDHEN and CDR2 SYDVKM. CDR3 length equals 16 residues. CDR3 DNA sequence: TGTGCCAGCAGTATGACCGGGACAGGGACTAACTATGGCTACACCTTC. It yields the protein CASSMTGTGTNYGYTF.

J is TRBJ1-6 and V is TRBV27, with 9 bases fitting TRBD1. The V segment lost 6 bases and the J segment 4 bases; nucleotides outside the gene matches: 4. This CDR3 is 15 amino acids long. CDR1 is MNHEY and CDR2 is SMNVEV in the germline V gene (reference sequence). CDR3: CASRGQGGYNSPLHF. The CDR3 nucleotides are TGTGCCAGCAGGGGACAGGGCGGGTATAATTCACCCCTCCACTTT.

The chain carries TRBV3-1 (or the pseudogene TRBV3-2) and TRBJ1-3; a possible D gene is TRBD1 (6 bases). The germline V gene has CDR1 LGHDT and CDR2 YNNKEL (reference sequence). V lost 3 bases and J lost 0, with 12 bases in between. This CDR3 has 16 residues. CDR3: CASSQGAALSGNTIYF. The CDR3 nucleotides are TGTGCCAGCAGCCAGGGGGCAGCTCTCTCTGGAAACACCATATATTTT.

The chain employs TRBV18 and TRBJ1-4, with 8 positions matching TRBD1. Trimming cost V 6 bases and J 3 bases; bases outside gene matches: 6. Germline V gives CDR1 KGHSH, CDR2 LQKENI. CDR3 length equals 15 residues. The CDR3 region has the DNA TGTGCCAGCTCTCCAAGACAGGGGTCTAATGAAAAACTGTTTTTT. This codes for CASSPRQGSNEKLFF.

The rearrangement links TRBV7-2 to TRBJ1-5, with D perhaps matching TRBD1 (6 bases). Per germline, CDR1 SGHTA and CDR2 FQGNSA. The V end was cut by 1 base, the J end by 5 bases, with 6 bases between. The CDR3 length is 13 residues. The CDR3 is CASSLGTDQPQHF. CDR3 coding DNA: TGTGCCAGCAGCTTAGGGACAGATCAGCCCCAGCATTTT.

The CDR3 is CASSPRPGQGNTEAFF. The CDR3 coding sequence is TGTGCCAGCTCACCACGGCCGGGACAGGGGAACACTGAAGCTTTCTTT. The chain uses TRBV18 and TRBJ1-1; 9 nucleotides agree with TRBD1. Germline V gene lookup returns CDR1 KGHSH and CDR2 LQKENI. V lost 1 base to trimming and J lost 1 base; unmatched junction nucleotides: 4. This CDR3 contains 16 residues.

This clone has just one count. This chain links TRBV5-4 with TRBJ1-3; D unclear. The CDR3 has 15 amino acids. V was pared by 0 bases and J by 4 bases, with 11 bases between. CDR1 SGHNT and CDR2 YYREEE come from the germline V gene (reference sequence). The CDR3 DNA is TGTGCCAGCAGCTTGGGGGCGGGGAAAGGAAACACCATATATTTT. Encoded protein: CASSLGAGKGNTIYF.

V usage is TRBV19 and J usage is TRBJ2-1; perhaps TRBD1 as D (5 bases). Germline V gene sequence: CDR1 LNHDA, CDR2 SQIVND (reference sequence). This CDR3 comprises 11 residues. Trimming cost V 6 bases and J 12 bases, with 12 bases left between them. Here the CDR3 DNA reads TGTGCCAGTAGCAACAGGTTTGGGCAGTTCTTC. It encodes CASSNRFGQFF. Combining the CDR3 with reference TRBV19 and TRBJ2-1 gives the whole variable domain DGGITQSPKYLFRKEGQNVTLSCEQNLNHDAMYWYRQDPGQGLRLIYYSQIVNDFQKGDIAEGYSVSREKKESFPLTVTSAQKNPTAFYLCASSNRFGQFFGPGTRLTVL.

The chain combines TRBV5-1 with TRBJ1-1, with 8 bases matching TRBD1. Germline trimming cut 2 bases from V and 7 bases from J; bases unmatched to any gene: 7. There are 14 residues in the CDR3. Germline V lookup: CDR1 SGHRS, CDR2 YFSETQ. CDR3 nucleotide sequence: TGCGCCAGCAGCTTACAGGGGGTGTCGGGTGAAGCTTTCTTT. This codes for CASSLQGVSGEAFF. Looking up the rest from reference TRBV5-1 and TRBJ1-1 gives the full variable domain: KAGVTQTPRYLIKTRGQQVTLSCSPISGHRSVSWYQQTPGQGLQFLFEYFSETQRNKGNFPGRFSGRQFSNSRSEMNVSTLELGDSALYLCASSLQGVSGEAFFGQGTRLTVV.

The chain employs TRBV2 and TRBJ2-3, with TRBD1 as a possible D gene (5 bases). The CDR3 runs to 13 residues. Per the germline V gene, CDR1 is SNHLY and CDR2 is FYNNEI. The V and J ends lost 2 bases and 6 bases respectively, with 9 bases between them. CDR3 in amino acids: CASSEQGTDTQYF. CDR3 nucleotide sequence: TGTGCCAGCAGTGAACAGGGAACCGATACGCAGTATTTT.

The chain joins TRBV5-1 to TRBJ1-1, with D unclear. The CDR3 has 14 amino acids. Trimming stripped 0 bases from V and 1 base from J, with 7 bases between. The germline V gene encodes CDR1 SGHRS and CDR2 YFSETQ. CDR3: CASSLAPGNTEAFF. The CDR3 DNA reads TGCGCCAGCAGCTTGGCGCCGGGGAACACTGAAGCTTTCTTT.

This chain joins TRBV5-1 and TRBJ2-1, with 7 positions matching TRBD2. V was clipped by 7 bases and J by 4 bases; unmatched bases: 8. The germline gives CDR1 SGHRS, CDR2 YFSETQ. CDR3 length equals 14 residues. CDR3: CASHRGGDYNEQFF. The CDR3 DNA follows: TGCGCCAGCCACCGCGGGGGTGATTACAATGAGCAGTTCTTC.

This rearrangement joins TRBV15 to TRBJ1-1; possible D gene TRBD1, 6 bases. V gave up 6 bases and J gave up 2 bases, with 13 bases separating them. Germline V lookup: CDR1 LNHNV, CDR2 YYDKDF (reference sequence). This CDR3 has 14 amino acids. The CDR3 sequence is CATRTGNPNTEAFF. DNA for the CDR3: TGTGCCACCAGAACAGGGAACCCCAACACTGAAGCTTTCTTT.

This clone was observed once. The V call is TRBV28, the J call TRBJ1-2, with no clear D. V gave up 8 bases and J gave up 1 base, with 8 bases separating them. The CDR3 loop spans 12 amino acids. The germline V gene has CDR1 MDHEN and CDR2 SYDVKM. The CDR3 region is CASVSINYGYTF. CDR3 sequence (DNA): TGTGCCAGCGTGAGCATTAACTATGGCTACACCTTC.

This clone has just one count. The chain links TRBV5-1 to TRBJ1-1, with D tentatively TRBD1 (6 bases). The V and J ends lost 4 bases and 8 bases respectively, with 18 bases between them. This CDR3 region has 14 residues. Germline V gives CDR1 SGHRS, CDR2 YFSETQ. CDR3 residues: CASSGGHLTKEAFF. DNA for the CDR3: TGCGCCAGCAGCGGGGGACACCTAACAAAGGAAGCTTTCTTT.

The chain has TRBV18 and TRBJ2-5, with D uncertain. V was pared by 3 bases and J by 3 bases, with 11 bases between. The length of the CDR3 is 14 residues. The germline V gene has CDR1 KGHSH and CDR2 LQKENI. The CDR3, as DNA: TGTGCCAGCTCACCGGAGACTGAGGAAGAGACCCAGTACTTC. Translated: CASSPETEEETQYF.

The chain carries TRBV27 and TRBJ1-1; 7 bases line up with TRBD1. Germline CDR1 and CDR2: MNHEY and SMNVEV (reference sequence). After removal of 3 bases from V and 4 bases from J, the junction contained 5 bases not matched to a gene. The CDR3 length is 14 residues. The CDR3 DNA reads as TGTGCCAGCAGTTTGCTCCAGGGGGGCACTGAAGCTTTCTTT. Protein sequence: CASSLLQGGTEAFF.

The chain links TRBV7-2 to TRBJ1-3; D might be TRBD1 (5 bases). The CDR3 contains 15 residues. Germline CDR1 SGHTA, CDR2 FQGNSA. V lost 3 bases to trimming and J lost 3 bases, with 12 bases between them. CDR3 in DNA: TGTGCCAGCAGCTTGGGGCCCCTCCTTGGAAACACCATATATTTT. Amino acid sequence: CASSLGPLLGNTIYF. The full variable domain, its missing parts supplied by reference TRBV7-2 and TRBJ1-3, is GAGVSQSPSNKVTEKGKDVELRCDPISGHTALYWYRQSLGQGLEFLIYFQGNSAPDKSGLPSDRFSAERTGGSVSTLTIQRTQQEDSAVYLCASSLGPLLGNTIYFGEGSWLTVV.

The genes are TRBV11-3 and TRBJ1-1; 7 nucleotides agree with TRBD1. In germline, CDR1 is SGHNT, CDR2 YENEEA. V trimming: 5 bases; J trimming: 7 bases; junction bases outside the gene matches: 4. This CDR3 comprises 12 residues. CDR3 in amino acids: CASSEQGNEAFF. The CDR3 DNA reads as TGTGCCAGCAGCGAACAGGGGAATGAAGCTTTCTTT.

This chain joins TRBV9 and TRBJ1-1; D may be TRBD1 (5 bases). The CDR3 is made up of 14 amino acids. V was cut by 3 bases and J by 4 bases, with 13 bases left in between. The germline CDR1 and CDR2 sequences are SGDLS and YYNGEE. The CDR3 nucleotides read TGTGCCAGCAGCGAGGAGGGGTATCCCACTGAAGCTTTCTTT. Protein: CASSEEGYPTEAFF.

The chain joins TRBV27 to TRBJ1-2; unclear D gene. The germline CDR1 and CDR2 sequences are MNHEY and SMNVEV (reference sequence). This CDR3 has 14 residues. V lost 8 bases, J lost 0 bases, and 13 bases lay in between. CDR3 in amino acids: CASRFRRANYGYTF. CDR3 sequence (DNA): TGTGCCAGCCGGTTCAGGCGTGCTAACTATGGCTACACCTTC.

This rearrangement joins TRBV10-2 to TRBJ2-3; maybe TRBD2 (6 bases). With 6 bases removed from V and 9 bases from J, the gap between germline ends came to 16 bases. In germline, CDR1 is WSHSY, CDR2 SAAADI. The CDR3 is made up of 13 amino acids. The CDR3 reads CASRGGSTTTQYF. The CDR3 DNA follows: TGCGCCAGCAGGGGAGGATCCACGACAACGCAGTATTTT.

This sequence joins TRBV6-4 and TRBJ2-1, with D possibly matching TRBD2 (6 bases). V was cut by 5 bases and J by 0 bases, with 8 bases left in between. Germline-derived CDR1 and CDR2 are MRHNA and SNTAGT. The CDR3 extends over 14 amino acids. This chain's CDR3 is CASSRGSSYNEQFF. The CDR3 DNA reads as TGTGCCAGCAGTCGGGGGAGCTCCTACAATGAGCAGTTCTTC.

The chain links TRBV5-4 to TRBJ1-6; 9 positions agree with TRBD1. V lost 6 bases, J lost 5 bases, and 3 bases stayed unmatched. Germline V gene sequence: CDR1 SGHNT, CDR2 YYREEE (reference sequence). The CDR3 consists of 14 residues. DNA for the CDR3: TGTGCCAGCACCACAGGGGGCGATAATTCACCCCTCCACTTT. This sequence encodes CASTTGGDNSPLHF.

The rearrangement links TRBV18 to TRBJ2-1; 7 nucleotides agree with TRBD1. This CDR3 has 14 amino acids. Trimming took 6 bases from V and 6 from J; bases not matched to a gene: 8. Germline CDR1 reads KGHSH; CDR2 reads LQKENI. The CDR3 is CASSLNGQANEQFF. CDR3 in DNA: TGTGCCAGCTCTCTTAACGGACAGGCCAATGAGCAGTTCTTC.

V gene TRBV18 combines with J gene TRBJ1-2; a weak D match, TRBD1 (6 bases). Trimming removed 3 bases from V and 7 bases from J, with 12 bases in between. CDR1 KGHSH and CDR2 LQKENI come from the germline V gene. This CDR3 comprises 13 residues. CDR3 DNA sequence: TGTGCCAGCTCACCCGAGCAGGGGAGTGGCTACACCTTC. Translating it yields CASSPEQGSGYTF. The variable domain in full, with the rest retrieved from reference TRBV18 and TRBJ1-2, is NAGVMQNPRHLVRRRGQEARLRCSPMKGHSHVYWYRQLPEEGLKFMVYLQKENIIDESGMPKERFSAEFPKEGPSILRIQQVVRGDSAAYFCASSPEQGSGYTFGSGTRLTVV.